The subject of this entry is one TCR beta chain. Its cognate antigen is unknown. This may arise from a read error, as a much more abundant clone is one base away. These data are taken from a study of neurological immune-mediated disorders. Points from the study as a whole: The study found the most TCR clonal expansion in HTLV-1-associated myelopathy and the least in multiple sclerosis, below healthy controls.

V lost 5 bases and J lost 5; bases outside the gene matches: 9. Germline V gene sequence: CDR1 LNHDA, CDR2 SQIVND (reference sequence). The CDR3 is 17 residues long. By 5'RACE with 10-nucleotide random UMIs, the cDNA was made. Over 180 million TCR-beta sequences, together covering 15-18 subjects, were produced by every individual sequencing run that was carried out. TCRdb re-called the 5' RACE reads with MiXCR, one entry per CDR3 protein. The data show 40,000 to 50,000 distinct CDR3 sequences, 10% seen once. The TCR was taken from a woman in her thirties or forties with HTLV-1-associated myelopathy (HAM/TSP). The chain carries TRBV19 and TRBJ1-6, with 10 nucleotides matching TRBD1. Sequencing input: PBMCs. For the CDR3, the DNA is TGTGCCAGTAGTTCGAGACAGGGGGCGCCGGATAATTCACCCCTCCACTTT. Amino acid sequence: CASSSRQGAPDNSPLHF.